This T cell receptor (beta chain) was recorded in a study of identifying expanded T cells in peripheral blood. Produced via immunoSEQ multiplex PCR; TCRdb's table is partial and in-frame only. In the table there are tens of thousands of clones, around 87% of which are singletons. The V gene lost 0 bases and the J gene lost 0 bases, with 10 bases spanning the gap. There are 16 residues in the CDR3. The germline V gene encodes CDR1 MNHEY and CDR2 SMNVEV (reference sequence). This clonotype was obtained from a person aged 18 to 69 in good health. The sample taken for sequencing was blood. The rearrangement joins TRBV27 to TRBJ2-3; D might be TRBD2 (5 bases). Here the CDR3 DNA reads TGTGCCAGCAGTTTATCGCTAGCCATAAGCACAGATACGCAGTATTTT. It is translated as CASSLSLAISTDTQYF.